This record looks at one TCR beta chain sequence and its context. This specimen belongs to a study of blood T cell repertoires in COVID-19. For the study at large: PBMCs, B-cell-depleted T cells, or T cells provided the cDNA or gDNA that made up the material.

This CDR3 is 16 amino acids long. Trimming cost V 0 bases and J 1 base, with 11 bases left between them. CDR1 and CDR2 from the germline V gene are SGHRS and YFSETQ. Sequencing was performed with immunoSEQ multiplex PCR; in TCRdb, only in-frame clones are kept and a portion is missing. Of 220,000 or so clones in the sample, about 93% were seen once. The sequence was obtained from a man aged 55 to 70 with COVID-19, enrolled during active disease. Sequenced sample: peripheral blood. V and J are TRBV5-1 and TRBJ2-1, with D unclear. CDR3: CASSLAAPESYNEQFF. DNA for the CDR3: TGCGCCAGCAGCTTGGCCGCCCCGGAGTCCTACAATGAGCAGTTCTTC.